These 30 T cell receptor beta chains came from one sample sequenced in a study of blood T cell repertoires in COVID-19. The method was immunoSEQ multiplex PCR; TCRdb's version includes in-frame clones alone and lacks a portion of them. The table lists about 480,000 clones, 75% to 90% of them singletons. Sequenced material: peripheral blood. These receptors originate from a man aged 18 to 30 with COVID-19, enrolled during active disease.

To note about this clone: Other DNA sequences within the sample encode an identical CDR3. The chain is built from TRBV7-9 and TRBJ2-7, with 7 positions matching TRBD1. The CDR3 length is 13 residues. The junction had 4 bases not matched to a gene; V was cut back by 5 bases and J by 3 bases. CDR1 is SEHNR and CDR2 is FQNEAQ in the germline V gene (reference sequence). CDR3 protein: CASSRGQDYEQYF. CDR3 bases: TGTGCCAGCAGCCGCGGACAGGACTACGAGCAGTACTTC.

The chain employs TRBV6-7 and TRBJ2-7; D is possibly TRBD2 (5 bases). TRBV6-7 is recorded as an ORF, its role being uncertain. Trimming took off 11 bases at V and 4 bases at J, with 21 bases between the two ends. This CDR3 is built from 14 residues. The CDR3 coding sequence is TGTGCCGCAGGAACACCTGGGGAGATATACGAGCAGTACTTC. Residues: CAAGTPGEIYEQYF.

V gene TRBV11-3 combines with J gene TRBJ1-3, with 7 bases aligning to TRBD1. The CDR3 runs to 14 residues. The germline CDR1 and CDR2 sequences are SGHNT and YENEEA. Trimming took 5 bases from V and 2 from J; bases not matched to a gene: 3. CDR3 region: CASSAGQPGNTIYF. The CDR3 coding sequence is TGTGCCAGCAGCGCGGGACAGCCTGGAAACACCATATATTTT.

The rearrangement links TRBV19 to TRBJ2-2; no firm D call. Germline lookup yields CDR1 LNHDA and CDR2 SQIVND (reference sequence). The germline V and J ends were trimmed by 8 bases and 3 bases, with 4 bases remaining between them. CDR3 length: 11 amino acids. This CDR3 is CASRHTGELFF. The DNA for the CDR3 is TGTGCCAGTCGTCACACCGGGGAGCTGTTTTTT.

The rearrangement joins TRBV6-6 to TRBJ2-2; D gene unclear. Germline CDR1 MNHNY, CDR2 SVGAGI (reference sequence). V dropped 5 bases and J dropped 5 bases, with 6 bases sitting between them. The CDR3 covers 12 residues. CDR3 sequence (DNA): TGTGCCAGCAGTGTAGCTACCGGGGAGCTGTTTTTT. This encodes CASSVATGELFF.

V and J are TRBV2 and TRBJ1-1, with D maybe TRBD1 (5 bases). The germline gives CDR1 SNHLY, CDR2 FYNNEI. The CDR3 totals 14 residues. Trimming removed 5 bases from V and 3 bases from J, with 13 bases in between. As DNA, the CDR3 is TGTGCCAGCAGTAACCAGGGTTTTGACACTGAAGCTTTCTTT. Its protein product is CASSNQGFDTEAFF.

The chain combines TRBV7-6 with TRBJ2-5, with 12 bases aligning to TRBD2. The length of the CDR3 is 17 residues. V trimming: 2 bases; J trimming: 2 bases; junction bases outside the gene matches: 6. Germline V gene data show CDR1 as SGHVS and CDR2 as FNYEAQ. The CDR3 is CASSLTASGREQETQYF. CDR3 sequence (DNA): TGTGCCAGCAGCTTAACCGCTAGCGGGAGGGAACAAGAGACCCAGTACTTC.

V gene TRBV4-2 combines with J gene TRBJ2-2; no clear D. Germline assignment: CDR1 LGHNA and CDR2 YNFKEQ. CDR3 size: 13 residues. Trimming cost V 0 bases and J 8 bases, with 7 bases left between them. For the CDR3, the DNA is TGTGCCAGCAGCCAAGATCGCCGGGGGGAGCTGTTTTTT. Translating gives CASSQDRRGELFF.

This clone has only one observation. This chain joins TRBV11-3 and TRBJ1-1; TRBD1 matches 8 bases. The CDR3 length is 17 residues. The germline V gene has CDR1 SGHNT and CDR2 YENEEA. The junction had 10 bases not matched to a gene; V was cut back by 3 bases and J by 1 base. The CDR3 protein is CASSLTGASMRNTEAFF. The DNA for the CDR3 is TGTGCCAGCAGCTTGACAGGGGCAAGCATGAGGAACACTGAAGCTTTCTTT.

V is TRBV18 and J is TRBJ2-1; the match to TRBD2 covers 8 bases. The CDR3 runs 23 residues. The germline gives CDR1 KGHSH, CDR2 LQKENI. Trimming at V came to 1 base and at J to 0 bases, leaving 23 bases not matched to a gene. The CDR3 sequence is CASSPREVGGTRSGRLSYNEQFF. The CDR3 bases are TGTGCCAGCTCACCACGAGAGGTGGGGGGGACTAGGAGTGGAAGACTCTCCTACAATGAGCAGTTCTTC.

CDR3 loop: CASSQARQRYNEQFF. CDR3 sequence (DNA): TGCGCCAGCAGCCAGGCGCGACAGAGATACAATGAGCAGTTCTTC. The V call is TRBV4-1, the J call TRBJ2-1; tentatively, D is TRBD1 (5 bases). The CDR3 has 15 amino acids. V lost 3 bases and J 4 bases, leaving 13 bases between the germline ends. Germline loops: CDR1 MGHRA, CDR2 YSYEKL.

On this clone itself: One end of the junction does not line up with germline, which may come from a read error. The V and J genes are TRBV2 and TRBJ2-7, with a tentative D call TRBD1 (6 bases). Germline V lookup: CDR1 SNHLY, CDR2 FYNNEI. The CDR3 contains 13 residues. The CDR3 is CASSEGTPLEQYF. The CDR3 nucleotides read TGTGCCAGCAGCGAAGGGACACCTCTGGAGCAGTACTTC.

The J gene is TRBJ2-3, the V gene TRBV9, with D tentatively TRBD2 (5 bases). CDR1 and CDR2 from the germline V gene are SGDLS and YYNGEE. V lost 0 bases and J 0 bases, leaving 8 bases between the germline ends. The CDR3 spans 15 residues. The CDR3 protein is CASSVASSSTDTQYF. The CDR3 coding sequence is TGTGCCAGCAGCGTAGCTAGCAGTAGCACAGATACGCAGTATTTT.

The DNA for the CDR3 is TGTGCCAGCAGCCCGACTAGCGGTCCCTACGAGCAGTACTTC. Its translation is CASSPTSGPYEQYF. V usage is TRBV7-2 and J usage is TRBJ2-7; TRBD2 matches 9 bases. Germline V gene data show CDR1 as SGHTA and CDR2 as FQGNSA. V shed 5 bases and J 2 bases; nucleotides not matched to a gene: 4. The CDR3 is 14 residues long.

The chain has TRBV28 and TRBJ2-2; tentative D call: TRBD1 (6 bases). The ends were cut back, 7 bases at V and 1 base at J, with 16 bases in the middle. The CDR3 is 16 residues long. The germline V gene has CDR1 MDHEN and CDR2 SYDVKM. The CDR3 coding sequence is TGTGCCAGCACCGAGAAGGGGGATTTGAACACCGGGGAGCTGTTTTTT. Protein product: CASTEKGDLNTGELFF.

The V call is TRBV5-4, the J call TRBJ2-1; 7 bases align to TRBD2. Germline trimming cut 3 bases from V and 0 bases from J; bases unmatched to any gene: 0. This CDR3 spans 14 amino acids. Germline V CDR1 and CDR2: SGHNT, YYREEE (reference sequence). The CDR3 DNA reads as TGTGCCAGCAGCTGGACTAGCTCCTACAATGAGCAGTTCTTC. This sequence encodes CASSWTSSYNEQFF.

V is TRBV7-9 and J is TRBJ1-2; 9 nucleotides match TRBD1. The ends lost 5 bases at V and 7 bases at J; junction bases unmatched: 2. Germline CDR1 and CDR2: SEHNR and FQNEAQ (reference sequence). This CDR3 spans 12 amino acids. In nucleotides, the CDR3 is TGTGCCAGCAGCCCGACAGGGGGTGGCTACACCTTC. This gives the protein CASSPTGGGYTF.

The chain combines TRBV6-5 with TRBJ2-1; TRBD2 matches 10 bases. V was pared by 10 bases and J by 8 bases, with 11 bases of the junction left unmatched. The germline V gene encodes CDR1 MNHEY and CDR2 SVGAGI. The length of the CDR3 is 14 residues. CDR3 DNA sequence: TGTGCCATAAAGCGGGAGGGAGGTTTGCATGAGCAGTTCTTC. Protein product: CAIKREGGLHEQFF.

For the CDR3, the DNA is TGTGCCAGCCCGCGGGAGGGGGCGGCGACTGAAGCTTTCTTT. This codes for CASPREGAATEAFF. The chain links TRBV21-1 to TRBJ1-1. TRBV21-1 is given as a pseudogene. The CDR3 spans 14 residues.

The V gene is TRBV9, the J gene TRBJ1-3; D gene unclear. Deletions cut 1 base from V and 3 bases from J, with 11 bases between. CDR1 is SGDLS and CDR2 is YYNGEE in the germline V gene. CDR3 length: 15 amino acids. This CDR3 is CASSVTPGGGNTIYF. The CDR3 DNA reads as TGTGCCAGCAGCGTAACCCCGGGTGGTGGAAACACCATATATTTT.

This clone was detected a few times. The V call is TRBV4-1, the J call TRBJ2-1, with a tentative D call TRBD2 (5 bases). Germline-derived CDR1 and CDR2 are MGHRA and YSYEKL. V gave up 5 bases and J gave up 8 bases, with 16 bases separating them. This CDR3 has 14 residues. DNA for the CDR3: TGCGCCAGCAGCGCAAGAGGGCCGAGCGATGAGCAGTTCTTC. Translated: CASSARGPSDEQFF.

The chain carries TRBV5-1 and TRBJ2-3, with D unresolved. Trimming cost V 1 base and J 2 bases, with 5 bases left between them. The CDR3 runs 13 residues. The germline gives CDR1 SGHRS, CDR2 YFSETQ. The CDR3 nucleotides are TGCGCCAGCAGCTTGCAGAACACAGATACGCAGTATTTT. This sequence encodes CASSLQNTDTQYF.

This chain joins TRBV20-1 and TRBJ2-3, with D possibly TRBD2 on 5 matching bases. Trimming pared 6 bases from V and 8 bases from J, leaving 9 bases between. This CDR3 has 10 amino acids. Germline V lookup: CDR1 DFQATT, CDR2 SNEGSKA (reference sequence). This CDR3 is CSAPGVTQYF. The CDR3 coding sequence is TGCAGTGCCCCCGGGGTTACGCAGTATTTT.

The J gene is TRBJ1-4, the V gene TRBV10-2; tentatively, D is TRBD1 (5 bases). This CDR3 comprises 13 residues. The V gene's germline CDR1 is WSHSY and CDR2 SAAADI. V lost 5 bases and J 5 bases, leaving 9 bases between the germline ends. The CDR3 DNA reads TGCGCCAGCAGTCAACCAGGGAATGAAAAACTGTTTTTT. Translation gives CASSQPGNEKLFF.

J is TRBJ1-1 and V is TRBV3-1 (or the pseudogene TRBV3-2), with 7 nucleotides matching TRBD1. This CDR3 is built from 14 residues. The V and J ends lost 2 bases and 7 bases, in that order; junction bases with no gene match: 7. The germline gives CDR1 LGHDT, CDR2 YNNKEL (reference sequence). For the CDR3, the DNA is TGTGCCAGCAGCCAATACAGGGGTCTGCTTGAAGCTTTCTTT. Its translation is CASSQYRGLLEAFF.

The CDR3 nucleotides read TGTGCCAGCAGCCAAGATACTAGCGGGGCGACATACGATTACAATGAGCAGTTCTTC. Its translation is CASSQDTSGATYDYNEQFF. The V call is TRBV3-1 (or the pseudogene TRBV3-2), the J call TRBJ2-1, with 10 bases that match TRBD2. Germline values: CDR1 LGHDT, CDR2 YNNKEL (reference sequence). CDR3 length equals 19 residues. V was clipped by 0 bases and J by 4 bases; unmatched bases: 12.

The J gene is TRBJ2-7, the V gene TRBV6-5; 8 bases line up with TRBD2. The junction had 5 bases not matched to a gene; V was cut back by 2 bases and J by 2 bases. Germline V gives CDR1 MNHEY, CDR2 SVGAGI. This CDR3 is built from 15 residues. The CDR3 loop reads CASSYGDGGAYEQYF. For the CDR3, the DNA is TGTGCCAGCAGTTACGGCGACGGGGGGGCCTACGAGCAGTACTTC.

V is TRBV7-8 and J is TRBJ1-1; the match to TRBD1 covers 9 bases. With V trimmed by 4 bases and J by 4 bases, 4 bases remained unmatched. Germline V gene sequence: CDR1 SGHVS, CDR2 FQNEAQ. This CDR3 is built from 14 residues. The DNA for the CDR3 is TGTGCCAGCAGCTACGGACAGGGGAGCACTGAAGCTTTCTTT. Its translation is CASSYGQGSTEAFF.

V usage is TRBV7-9 and J usage is TRBJ1-2; D remains unclear. CDR3 size: 12 residues. V shed 4 bases and J shed 10 bases, with 13 bases lying between them. Germline assignment: CDR1 SEHNR and CDR2 FQNEAQ (reference sequence). Here the CDR3 DNA reads TGTGCCAGCAGCTCTGTGGGCCGAAACTACACCTTC. Residues: CASSSVGRNYTF.

This clone was recorded once. Other DNA sequences in this specimen translate into the identical CDR3. V gene TRBV18 combines with J gene TRBJ2-6; 12 positions agree with TRBD1. CDR1 is KGHSH, CDR2 LQKENI, per germline. The CDR3 totals 17 residues. V was clipped by 3 bases and J by 1 base; unmatched bases: 1. The CDR3 bases are TGTGCCAGCTCACCGGGACAGGGGGCGTCTGGGGCCAACGTCCTGACTTTC. Its protein is CASSPGQGASGANVLTF.